The 6 T cell receptor beta chains presented below share a single source sample, sequenced in a study of OX40 agonist ivuxolimab in advanced cancers. Profiled with immunoSEQ multiplex PCR; TCRdb holds only in-frame clones, not every one. The sample consists of approximately 67,000 clones, 90% to 95% of them appearing once. Sequencing was performed on CD4+ or CD8+ T cells sorted from blood, taken in a trial of the OX40 agonist ivuxolimab. Receptors originate from an adult with an advanced solid tumor such as melanoma, head and neck, liver or kidney cancer.

The count of this clone is one. This chain joins TRBV27 and TRBJ2-7; D may correspond to TRBD1 or TRBD2 (5 bases each). Trimming shortened V by 3 bases and J by 4 bases, and 10 bases separated the two germline ends. This CDR3 has 13 amino acids. Germline V gives CDR1 MNHEY, CDR2 SMNVEV (reference sequence). This CDR3 reads CASSLGVFYEQYF. The DNA for the CDR3 is TGTGCCAGCAGTTTGGGGGTTTTTTACGAGCAGTACTTC.

V gene TRBV5-5 combines with J gene TRBJ1-4; no definite D call. V was shortened by 2 bases and J by 4 bases, with 18 bases between the two germline ends. This CDR3 is built from 17 residues. CDR1 and CDR2 from the germline V gene are SGHKS and YYEKEE (reference sequence). The CDR3 reads CASSFGTGLDFNEKLFF. The DNA for the CDR3 is TGTGCCAGCAGCTTCGGTACGGGATTGGACTTTAATGAAAAACTGTTTTTT.

The chain is built from TRBV6-4 and TRBJ2-2, with D unresolved. Germline CDR1 reads MRHNA; CDR2 reads SNTAGT. V lost 11 bases to trimming and J lost 1 base, with 14 bases between them. CDR3 length equals 14 residues. The CDR3 sequence: CASSLGMNTGELFF. CDR3 in DNA: TGTGCCTCATCACTGGGAATGAACACCGGGGAGCTGTTTTTT.

This sequence joins TRBV13 and TRBJ2-2; TRBD1 aligns across 8 bases. The J segment lost 6 bases and the V segment lost 4 bases, leaving 1 base of the junction unmatched. CDR1 is PRHDT and CDR2 is FYEKMQ in the germline V gene (reference sequence). This CDR3 region has 13 residues. CDR3 sequence (DNA): TGTGCCAGCAGCTCAGGGGGCGCCGGGGAGCTGTTTTTT. This sequence encodes CASSSGGAGELFF.

The chain uses TRBV27 and TRBJ2-3, with 7 bases identical to TRBD2. Trimming removed 0 bases from V and 2 bases from J; junction bases left unmatched: 5. Germline values: CDR1 MNHEY, CDR2 SMNVEV (reference sequence). This CDR3 is 16 amino acids long. The CDR3 is CASSLSAGVTTDTQYF. The CDR3 nucleotides read TGTGCCAGCAGTTTATCTGCGGGAGTTACCACAGATACGCAGTATTTT.

This clone was picked up one time. This chain uses TRBV2 with TRBJ2-1, with 7 bases matching TRBD1. The CDR3 spans 17 residues. V shed 7 bases and J 8 bases; nucleotides not matched to a gene: 20. Germline V gene lookup returns CDR1 SNHLY and CDR2 FYNNEI. The CDR3 coding sequence is TGTGCCAGCAATGCCGATCAGCAGGGGGTTCCCCTCGATGAGCAGTTCTTC. Translated: CASNADQQGVPLDEQFF.